This TCR beta chain stems from a study of naive and memory T cell subsets. This CDR3 is 13 amino acids long. Germline CDR1 is SGHRS and CDR2 is YFSETQ. Trimming shortened V by 9 bases and J by 0 bases, and 13 bases separated the two germline ends. This clonotype was picked up a small number of times. Both TRBC1 and TRBC2 were covered by a beta constant-region primer of two equimolar oligonucleotides. TCRdb re-called the UMI-ligation and nested PCR reads with MiXCR, one entry per CDR3 protein. The table has around 27,000 distinct CDR3 sequences, approximately 12% seen once; the top ten hold under 20%. Input material: effector memory CD4+ T cells from blood. Sample subset: effector memory, CD45RA- CD27-. The chain employs TRBV5-1 and TRBJ2-7, with D perhaps TRBD2 (5 bases). This TCR was recovered from a human donor in good health. The CDR3 loop is CATSRGSSYEQYF. CDR3 nucleotide sequence: TGCGCCACCTCCCGGGGTAGCTCCTACGAGCAGTACTTC.